This TCR beta chain is from a study of cytomegalovirus exposure and HLA in healthy donors. The study ran its PCR with 60 Vbeta and 13 Jbeta primers. Clones were sequenced by immunoSEQ multiplex PCR, and TCRdb holds only the in-frame ones, with some missing. The profile shows some 130,000 clones, over 60% of them singletons. Germline CDR1 and CDR2: MDHEN and SYDVKM. Trimming cost V 5 bases and J 0 bases, with 22 bases left between them. There are 18 residues in the CDR3. Study-level findings and limits: Productive status was seen about 87% or about 30% of the time for most TCR beta V segments in an earlier analysis. Most sequenced TCRs were rare (though some public TCRs occurred in many donors). In a later analysis, an Asian-associated ancestry cluster reportedly showed fewer N-insertions than the roughly 650-donor mean.

Notes on this clone: Its cognate antigen is unknown.

The sequence derives from a human donor in good health. This rearrangement joins TRBV28 to TRBJ1-1; D perhaps matches TRBD1 (5 bases). Sequencing used PBMCs. The CDR3 region has the DNA TGTGCCAGCAGTCCCGTCAGGGCGGGGATCCTCATGAACACTGAAGCTTTCTTT. It specifies CASSPVRAGILMNTEAFF.